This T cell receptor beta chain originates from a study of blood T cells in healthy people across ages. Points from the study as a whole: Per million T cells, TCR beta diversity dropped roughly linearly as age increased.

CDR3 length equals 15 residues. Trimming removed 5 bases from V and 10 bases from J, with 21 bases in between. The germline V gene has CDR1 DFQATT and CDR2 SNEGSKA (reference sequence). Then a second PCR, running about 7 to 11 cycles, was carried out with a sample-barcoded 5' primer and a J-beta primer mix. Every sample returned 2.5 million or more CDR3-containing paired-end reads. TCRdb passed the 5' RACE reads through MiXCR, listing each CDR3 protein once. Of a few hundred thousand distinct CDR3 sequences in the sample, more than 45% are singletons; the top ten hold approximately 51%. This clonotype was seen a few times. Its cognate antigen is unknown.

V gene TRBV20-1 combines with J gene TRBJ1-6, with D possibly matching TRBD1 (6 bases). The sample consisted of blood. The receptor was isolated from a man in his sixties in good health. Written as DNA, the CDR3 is TGCAGTGCTGCCCCCTCAGGGGCAGAAAACTCACCCCTCCACTTT. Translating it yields CSAAPSGAENSPLHF.